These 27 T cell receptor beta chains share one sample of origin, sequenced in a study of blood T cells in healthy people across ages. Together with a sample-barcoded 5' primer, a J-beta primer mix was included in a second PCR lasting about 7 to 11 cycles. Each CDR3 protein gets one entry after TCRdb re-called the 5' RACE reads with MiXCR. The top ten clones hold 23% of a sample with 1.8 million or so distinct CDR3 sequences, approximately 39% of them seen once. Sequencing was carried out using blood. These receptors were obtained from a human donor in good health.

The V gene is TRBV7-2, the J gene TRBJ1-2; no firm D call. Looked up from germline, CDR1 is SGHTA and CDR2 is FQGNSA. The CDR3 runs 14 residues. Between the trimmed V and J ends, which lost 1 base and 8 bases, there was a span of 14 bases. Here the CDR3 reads CASSLVVPSGGYTF. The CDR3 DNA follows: TGTGCCAGCAGCTTAGTGGTTCCGAGTGGGGGCTACACCTTC.

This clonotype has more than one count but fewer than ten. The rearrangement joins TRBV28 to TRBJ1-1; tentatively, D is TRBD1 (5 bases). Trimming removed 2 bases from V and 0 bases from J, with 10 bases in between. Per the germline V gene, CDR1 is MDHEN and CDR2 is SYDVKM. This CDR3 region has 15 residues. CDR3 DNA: TGTGCCAGCAGTTTACCGGACACTTTGAACACTGAAGCTTTCTTT. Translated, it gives CASSLPDTLNTEAFF.

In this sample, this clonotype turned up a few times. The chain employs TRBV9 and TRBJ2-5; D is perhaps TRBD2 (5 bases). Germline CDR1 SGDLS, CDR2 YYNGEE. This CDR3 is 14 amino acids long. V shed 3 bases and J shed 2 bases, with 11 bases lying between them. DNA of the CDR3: TGTGCCAGCAGCGGCGGGCAGCTACAAGAGACCCAGTACTTC. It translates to CASSGGQLQETQYF. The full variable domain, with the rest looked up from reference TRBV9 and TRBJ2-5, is DSGVTQTPKHLITATGQRVTLRCSPRSGDLSVYWYQQSLDQGLQFLIQYYNGEERAKGNILERFSAQQFPDLHSELNLSSLELGDSALYFCASSGGQLQETQYFGPGTRLLVL.

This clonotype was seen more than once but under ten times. The CDR3 here is CASRRRGPPWEQYF. The CDR3 region has the DNA TGTGCCAGCAGAAGACGGGGACCTCCGTGGGAGCAGTACTTC. V and J are TRBV27 and TRBJ2-7; D may be TRBD1 or TRBD2 (5 bases each). CDR3 length: 14 residues. Per the germline V gene, CDR1 is MNHEY and CDR2 is SMNVEV (reference sequence). V lost 6 bases to trimming and J lost 7 bases, with 19 bases between them.

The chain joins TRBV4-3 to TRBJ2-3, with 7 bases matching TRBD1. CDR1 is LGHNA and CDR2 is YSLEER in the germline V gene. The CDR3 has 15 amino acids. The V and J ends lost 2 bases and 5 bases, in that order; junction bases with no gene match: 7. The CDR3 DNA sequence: TGCGCCAGCAGCCAACTTCAGGGGGTCGGAGATACGCAGTATTTT. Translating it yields CASSQLQGVGDTQYF.

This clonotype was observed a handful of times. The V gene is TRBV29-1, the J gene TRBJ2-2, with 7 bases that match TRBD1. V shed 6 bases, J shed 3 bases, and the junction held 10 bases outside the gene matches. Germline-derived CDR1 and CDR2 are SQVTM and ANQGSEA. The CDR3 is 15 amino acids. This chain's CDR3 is CSVASGTAYTGELFF. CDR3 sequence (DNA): TGCAGCGTCGCCTCCGGGACAGCTTACACCGGGGAGCTGTTTTTT.

Here the CDR3 reads CASSLEAVQETQYF. Written as DNA, the CDR3 is TGTGCCAGCAGCTTAGAGGCAGTTCAAGAGACCCAGTACTTC. This sequence joins TRBV7-9 and TRBJ2-5; D gene unclear. Trimming removed 1 base from V and 2 bases from J, with 8 bases in between. Germline CDR1 is SEHNR and CDR2 is FQNEAQ (reference sequence). The CDR3 runs 14 residues.

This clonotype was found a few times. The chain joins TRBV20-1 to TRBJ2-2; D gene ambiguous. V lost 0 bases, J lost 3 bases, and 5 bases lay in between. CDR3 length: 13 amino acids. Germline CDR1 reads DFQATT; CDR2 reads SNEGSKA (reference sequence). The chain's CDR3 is CSARDGHTGELFF. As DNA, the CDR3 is TGCAGTGCTAGAGACGGACACACCGGGGAGCTGTTTTTT.

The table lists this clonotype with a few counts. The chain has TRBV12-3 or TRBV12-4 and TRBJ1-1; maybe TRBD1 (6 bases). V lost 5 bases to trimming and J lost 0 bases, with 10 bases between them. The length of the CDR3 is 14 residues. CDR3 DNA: TGTGCCAGCAGTACCTGGACAGTGAACACTGAAGCTTTCTTT. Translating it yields CASSTWTVNTEAFF.

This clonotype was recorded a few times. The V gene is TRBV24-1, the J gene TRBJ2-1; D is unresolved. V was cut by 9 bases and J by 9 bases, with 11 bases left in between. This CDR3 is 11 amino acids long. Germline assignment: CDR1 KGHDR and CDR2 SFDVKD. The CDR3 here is CATGSTIEQFF. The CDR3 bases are TGTGCCACCGGTAGTACAATTGAGCAGTTCTTC.

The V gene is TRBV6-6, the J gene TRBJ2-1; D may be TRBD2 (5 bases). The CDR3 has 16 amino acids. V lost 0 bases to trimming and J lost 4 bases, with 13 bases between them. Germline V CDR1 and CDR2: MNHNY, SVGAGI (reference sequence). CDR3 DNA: TGTGCCAGCAGTTACTCTGACGGGGTGCTTTACAATGAGCAGTTCTTC. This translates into CASSYSDGVLYNEQFF.

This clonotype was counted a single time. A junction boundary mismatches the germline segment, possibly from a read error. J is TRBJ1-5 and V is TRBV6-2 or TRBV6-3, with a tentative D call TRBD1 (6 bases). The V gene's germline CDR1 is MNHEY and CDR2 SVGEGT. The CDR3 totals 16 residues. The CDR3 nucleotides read TGTGCCAGCGGTAACAGACAGGACCCTTTCAATCAGCCCCCGCATTTT. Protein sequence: CASGNRQDPFNQPPHF.

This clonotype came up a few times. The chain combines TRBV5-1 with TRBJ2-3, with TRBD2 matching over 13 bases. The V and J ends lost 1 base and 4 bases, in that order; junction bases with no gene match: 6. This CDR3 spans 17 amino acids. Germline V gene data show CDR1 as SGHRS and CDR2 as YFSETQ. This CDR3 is CASSLPTSGGYSDTQYF. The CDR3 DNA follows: TGCGCCAGCAGCTTGCCGACTAGCGGGGGGTACTCAGATACGCAGTATTTT.

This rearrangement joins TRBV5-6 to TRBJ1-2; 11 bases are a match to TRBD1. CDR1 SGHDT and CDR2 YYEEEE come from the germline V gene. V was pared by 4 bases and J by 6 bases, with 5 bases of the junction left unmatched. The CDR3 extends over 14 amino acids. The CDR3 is CASSTWDRGNGYTF. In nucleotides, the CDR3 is TGTGCCAGCAGCACCTGGGACAGGGGGAATGGCTACACCTTC.

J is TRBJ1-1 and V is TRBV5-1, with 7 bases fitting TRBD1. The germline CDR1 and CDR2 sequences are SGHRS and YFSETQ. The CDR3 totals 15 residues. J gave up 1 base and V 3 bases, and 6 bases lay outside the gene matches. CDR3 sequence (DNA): TGCGCCAGCAGCTCAACAGGGGAAGAGAACACTGAAGCTTTCTTT. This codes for CASSSTGEENTEAFF.

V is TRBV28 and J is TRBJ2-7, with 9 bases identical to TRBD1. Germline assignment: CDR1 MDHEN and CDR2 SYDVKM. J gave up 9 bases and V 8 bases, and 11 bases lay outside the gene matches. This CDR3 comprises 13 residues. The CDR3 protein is CASSGTGSFWQYF. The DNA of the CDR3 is TGTGCCAGCTCCGGGACAGGGTCCTTCTGGCAGTACTTC.

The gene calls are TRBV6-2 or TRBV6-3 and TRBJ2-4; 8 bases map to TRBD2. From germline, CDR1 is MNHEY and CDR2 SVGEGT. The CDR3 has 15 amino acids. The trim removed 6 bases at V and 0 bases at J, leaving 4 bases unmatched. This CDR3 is CASRTSALAKNIQYF. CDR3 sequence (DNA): TGTGCCAGCAGGACTAGCGCTCTAGCCAAAAACATTCAGTACTTC.

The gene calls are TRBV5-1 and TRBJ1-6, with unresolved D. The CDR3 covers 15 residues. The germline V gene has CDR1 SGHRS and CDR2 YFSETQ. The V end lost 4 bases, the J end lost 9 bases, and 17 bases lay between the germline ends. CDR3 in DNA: TGCGCCAGCAGCCTCCAATGGCGGGATGGTTCACCCCTCCACTTT. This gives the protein CASSLQWRDGSPLHF.

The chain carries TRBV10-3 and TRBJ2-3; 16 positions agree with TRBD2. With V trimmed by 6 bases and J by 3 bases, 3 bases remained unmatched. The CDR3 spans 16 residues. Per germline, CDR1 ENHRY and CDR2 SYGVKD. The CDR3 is CAIRGLAGGHTDTQYF. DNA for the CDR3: TGTGCCATCAGGGGACTAGCGGGAGGGCATACAGATACGCAGTATTTT.

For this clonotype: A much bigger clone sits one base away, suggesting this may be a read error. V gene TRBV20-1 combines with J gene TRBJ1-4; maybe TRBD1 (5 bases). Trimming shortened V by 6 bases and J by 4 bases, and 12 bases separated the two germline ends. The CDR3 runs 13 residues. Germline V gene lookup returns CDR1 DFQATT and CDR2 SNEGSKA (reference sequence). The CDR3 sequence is CSAPTVGNEKLFF. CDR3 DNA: TGCAGTGCCCCGACAGTGGGTAATGAAAAACTGTTTTTT.

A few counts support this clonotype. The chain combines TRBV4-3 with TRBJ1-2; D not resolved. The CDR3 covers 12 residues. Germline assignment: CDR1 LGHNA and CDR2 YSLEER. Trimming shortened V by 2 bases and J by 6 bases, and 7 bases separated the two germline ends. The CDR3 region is CASSQSRDGYTF. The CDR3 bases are TGCGCCAGCAGCCAAAGTCGGGATGGCTACACCTTC.

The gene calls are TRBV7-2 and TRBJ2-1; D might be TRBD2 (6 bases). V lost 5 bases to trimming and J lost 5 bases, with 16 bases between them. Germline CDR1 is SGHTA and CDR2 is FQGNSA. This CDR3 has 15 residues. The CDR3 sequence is CASSNPAGNDNEQFF. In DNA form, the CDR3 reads TGTGCCAGCAGCAATCCCGCGGGGAATGACAATGAGCAGTTCTTC.

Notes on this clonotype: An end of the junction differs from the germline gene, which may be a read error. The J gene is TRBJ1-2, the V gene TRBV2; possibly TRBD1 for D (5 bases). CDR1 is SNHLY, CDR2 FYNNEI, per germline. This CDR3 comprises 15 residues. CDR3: CTSSEIRLGGGGYTF. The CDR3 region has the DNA TGTACCAGCAGTGAAATACGGTTGGGGGGAGGAGGCTACACCTTC. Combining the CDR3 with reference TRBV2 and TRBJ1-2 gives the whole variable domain EPEVTQTPSHQVTQMGQEVILRCVPISNHLYFYWYRQILGQKVEFLVSFYNNEISEKSEIFDDQFSVERPDGSNFTLKIRSTKLEDSAMYFCTSSEIRLGGGGYTFGSGTRLTVV.

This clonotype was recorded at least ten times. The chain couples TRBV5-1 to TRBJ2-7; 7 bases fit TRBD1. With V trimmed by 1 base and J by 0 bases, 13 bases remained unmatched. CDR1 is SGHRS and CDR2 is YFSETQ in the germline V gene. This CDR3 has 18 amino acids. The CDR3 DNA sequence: TGCGCCAGCAGCTTGTCGGCAGGGGGTGTGCTAACCTCCTACGAGCAGTACTTC. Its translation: CASSLSAGGVLTSYEQYF.

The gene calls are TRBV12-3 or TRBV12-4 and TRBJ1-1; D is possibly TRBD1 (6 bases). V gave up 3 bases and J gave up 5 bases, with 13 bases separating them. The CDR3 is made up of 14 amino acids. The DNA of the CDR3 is TGTGCCAGCAGTTTTGACCCCCAGGGGACTGAAGCTTTCTTT. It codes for CASSFDPQGTEAFF.

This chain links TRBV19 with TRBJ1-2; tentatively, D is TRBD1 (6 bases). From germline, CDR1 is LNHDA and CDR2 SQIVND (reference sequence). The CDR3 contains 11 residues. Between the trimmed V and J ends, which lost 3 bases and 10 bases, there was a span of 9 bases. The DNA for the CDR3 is TGTGCCAGTAGTATGACGGGGGCCTACACCTTC. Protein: CASSMTGAYTF.

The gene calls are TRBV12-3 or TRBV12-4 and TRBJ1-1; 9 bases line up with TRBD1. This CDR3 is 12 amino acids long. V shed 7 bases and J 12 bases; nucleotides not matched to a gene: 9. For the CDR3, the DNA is TGTGCCAGCAATCAACAGGGGGCGGAATCTTTCTTT. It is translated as CASNQQGAESFF.